One and the same sample provided the 10 T cell receptor beta chains below, sequenced in a study of T cells in Graves' hyperthyroidism and ophthalmopathy. Amplified TCR beta CDR3 regions derived from RNA transcripts. The HTBI primer set drove a first-round RT-PCR of the TCR CDR3. TCRdb re-called the multiplex PCR reads through MiXCR, storing one row per CDR3 protein. This sample has around 25,000 distinct CDR3 sequences, with under 55% found just once. Sequencing input: blood. All receptors come from a woman aged 40 to 50 with Graves' hyperthyroidism that later progressed to Graves' ophthalmopathy.

V usage is TRBV6-5 and J usage is TRBJ2-2, with D maybe TRBD2 (5 bases). Trimming took 0 bases from V and 6 from J, leaving 8 bases between them. The V gene's germline CDR1 is MNHEY and CDR2 SVGAGI. The CDR3 totals 14 residues. The CDR3: CASSYSRAAGELFF. In DNA, the CDR3 is TGTGCCAGCAGTTACTCGAGAGCGGCCGGGGAGCTGTTTTTT.

This rearrangement joins TRBV2 to TRBJ2-7, with 11 bases aligning to TRBD1. The CDR3 runs 16 residues. The trim removed 4 bases at V and 2 bases at J, leaving 7 bases unmatched. CDR1 and CDR2 from the germline V gene are SNHLY and FYNNEI. The CDR3 DNA follows: TGTGCCAGCAGTGCTAATGGGACAGGGGGTACCTACGAGCAGTACTTC. This encodes CASSANGTGGTYEQYF. Full variable domain (rest looked up from reference TRBV2 and TRBJ2-7): EPEVTQTPSHQVTQMGQEVILRCVPISNHLYFYWYRQILGQKVEFLVSFYNNEISEKSEIFDDQFSVERPDGSNFTLKIRSTKLEDSAMYFCASSANGTGGTYEQYFGPGTRLTVT.

The chain employs TRBV10-3 and TRBJ2-2; 9 nucleotides line up with TRBD2. This CDR3 spans 14 amino acids. Germline V gives CDR1 ENHRY, CDR2 SYGVKD. The V segment lost 7 bases and the J segment 6 bases; nucleotides outside the gene matches: 6. CDR3 bases: TGTGCCATCACTAGCGGGGAATCCCCCGGGGAGCTGTTTTTT. Its protein product is CAITSGESPGELFF.

The chain employs TRBV2 and TRBJ2-7; perhaps TRBD2 as D (5 bases). Germline CDR1 is SNHLY and CDR2 is FYNNEI. The V and J ends lost 0 bases and 1 base respectively, with 10 bases between them. This CDR3 contains 15 residues. The CDR3 loop reads CASSEALSGSYEQYF. CDR3 DNA: TGTGCCAGCAGTGAAGCGCTAAGCGGTTCCTACGAGCAGTACTTC.

The chain carries TRBV5-1 and TRBJ2-7; TRBD2 matches 9 bases. This CDR3 is built from 13 residues. V trimming: 4 bases; J trimming: 6 bases; junction bases outside the gene matches: 5. Germline CDR1 and CDR2: SGHRS and YFSETQ. Here the CDR3 DNA reads TGCGCCAGCAGCGAAATAGCGGGGGTCGAGCAGTACTTC. Translated: CASSEIAGVEQYF.

The gene calls are TRBV24-1 and TRBJ2-7; tentative D call: TRBD2 (5 bases). V lost 5 bases and J 4 bases, leaving 11 bases between the germline ends. This CDR3 is 13 amino acids long. Per the germline V gene, CDR1 is KGHDR and CDR2 is SFDVKD. CDR3 residues: CATSAGRGYEQYF. As DNA, the CDR3 is TGTGCCACCAGTGCTGGCCGGGGATACGAGCAGTACTTC.

This clonotype is labeled as medium-sized. The chain has TRBV7-6 and TRBJ1-1; D is unresolved. V lost 1 base and J 1 base, leaving 16 bases between the germline ends. CDR1 is SGHVS and CDR2 is FNYEAQ in the germline V gene. This CDR3 spans 17 amino acids. The chain's CDR3 is CASSLVLSSVANTEAFF. In DNA form, the CDR3 reads TGTGCCAGCAGCTTAGTTCTATCCAGCGTCGCGAACACTGAAGCTTTCTTT.

The rearrangement links TRBV5-6 to TRBJ2-3; possible D gene TRBD1, 6 bases. V was pared by 4 bases and J by 0 bases, with 15 bases between. Germline V gives CDR1 SGHDT, CDR2 YYEEEE. This CDR3 contains 16 residues. CDR3 region: CASSDAGATSTDTQYF. CDR3 sequence (DNA): TGTGCCAGCAGCGACGCAGGGGCGACGAGCACAGATACGCAGTATTTT.

The chain recombines TRBV20-1 with TRBJ2-3; D gene uncertain. Trimming pared 0 bases from V and 5 bases from J, leaving 15 bases between. Germline V gene sequence: CDR1 DFQATT, CDR2 SNEGSKA (reference sequence). CDR3 length equals 15 residues. CDR3 in amino acids: CSARDGRQMEDTQYF. The CDR3 DNA sequence: TGCAGTGCTAGAGATGGGCGTCAAATGGAAGATACGCAGTATTTT.

The CDR3 loop is CATSRVVGTSGRGFYNEQFF. CDR3 sequence (DNA): TGTGCCACCAGCAGAGTGGTTGGGACTAGCGGGAGGGGGTTCTACAATGAGCAGTTCTTC. The chain links TRBV15 to TRBJ2-1; 16 bases fit TRBD2. V shed 1 base, J shed 3 bases, and the junction held 9 bases outside the gene matches. The CDR3 sequence is 20 residues long. The germline CDR1 and CDR2 sequences are LNHNV and YYDKDF (reference sequence).